The present T cell receptor beta chain was sequenced within a study of T cells in Graves' hyperthyroidism and ophthalmopathy. This clonotype was seen just once. A read error may account for a junction end that differs from germline. Amplified TCR beta CDR3 regions came from RNA transcripts. Initially, a first-round RT-PCR of the TCR CDR3 employed the HTBI primer set. One entry per CDR3 protein results from TCRdb running MiXCR on the multiplex PCR reads. The sample has 600,000 or so distinct CDR3 sequences, roughly 46% seen once; the top ten hold just over 8%. The CDR3 consists of 11 residues. Looked up from germline, CDR1 is SGHTA and CDR2 is FQGNSA.

The chain has TRBV7-2 and TRBJ2-7; TRBD1 matches 7 bases. Sequencing was done on a sample of peripheral blood or thyroid tissue (not recorded which). The receptor was isolated from a woman between 18 and 29 years old with Graves' hyperthyroidism. The CDR3 here is CASSLTGSLFF. DNA of the CDR3: TGTGCCAGCAGCTTGACAGGGAGTCTGTTCTTC.